A selection of T cell receptor beta chains follows, all from one sample in a study of cytomegalovirus exposure and HLA in healthy donors. Assay: immunoSEQ multiplex PCR; the TCRdb copy retains only in-frame clones and omits some. In the table there are roughly 100,000 clones, 88% of which are singletons. Material for sequencing was PBMCs. The receptors were sampled from a woman younger than 35 in good health and CMV-seropositive. The CDR3 runs from the conserved cysteine through the conserved F or W. The order of the fields is V gene, clone size, J gene, D gene, CDR3 DNA, CDR3 protein. The D gene is left open where the match is weak. Clone size appears in some rows only: once, few, many, or a class for an expanded clone.

v_call: TRBV18
clone_size: NA
j_call: TRBJ1-1
d_call: TRBD1
cdr3_nt: TGTGCCAGCTCACCACCCTCGTTGACAGGGCAAGCTTTCTTT
cdr3_aa: CASSPPSLTGQAFF

v_call: TRBV6-1
clone_size: NA
j_call: TRBJ1-4
d_call: NA
cdr3_nt: TGTGCCAGCAGTGATCTACAGGGATATAATGAAAAACTGTTTTTT
cdr3_aa: CASSDLQGYNEKLFF

v_call: TRBV7-7
clone_size: NA
j_call: TRBJ2-2
d_call: TRBD1
cdr3_nt: TGTGCCAGCAGCGTGGACAGGGTGGGCACCGGGGAGCTGTTTTTT
cdr3_aa: CASSVDRVGTGELFF

v_call: TRBV28
clone_size: NA
j_call: TRBJ1-1
d_call: NA
cdr3_nt: TGTGCCAGCAGAATACAGCTCTCTGAAGCTTTCTTT
cdr3_aa: CASRIQLSEAFF

v_call: TRBV6-4
clone_size: NA
j_call: TRBJ2-3
d_call: TRBD2
cdr3_nt: TGTGCCAGCAGTGACTCGGGGACTACAAACACAGATACGCAGTATTTT
cdr3_aa: CASSDSGTTNTDTQYF

v_call: TRBV27
clone_size: NA
j_call: TRBJ1-5
d_call: NA
cdr3_nt: TGTGCCAGCTCGCGGGGGGCGGACAATCAGCCCCAGCATTTT
cdr3_aa: CASSRGADNQPQHF

v_call: TRBV18
clone_size: NA
j_call: TRBJ2-1
d_call: NA
cdr3_nt: TGTGCCAGCTCACCACGAGTCGGAGGCGAAGGCTACAATGAGCAGTTCTTC
cdr3_aa: CASSPRVGGEGYNEQFF

v_call: TRBV28
clone_size: NA
j_call: TRBJ1-2
d_call: TRBD1
cdr3_nt: TGTGCCAGCCGCGGACCCGGGACAGTGGGGGGTAACTATGGCTACACCTTC
cdr3_aa: CASRGPGTVGGNYGYTF

v_call: TRBV4-3
clone_size: NA
j_call: TRBJ2-2
d_call: NA
cdr3_nt: TGCGCCAGCAGCCAAGATATGAGGCCCGGGGAGCTGTTTTTT
cdr3_aa: CASSQDMRPGELFF

v_call: TRBV27
clone_size: NA
j_call: TRBJ1-2
d_call: NA
cdr3_nt: TGTGCCAGCAGTTTAGCTGGGGGCGCTGGCTACACCTTC
cdr3_aa: CASSLAGGAGYTF

v_call: TRBV10-3
clone_size: NA
j_call: TRBJ2-2
d_call: NA
cdr3_nt: TGTGCCATCAGGAGAGGCCAGAACACCGGGGAGCTGTTTTTT
cdr3_aa: CAIRRGQNTGELFF

v_call: TRBV6-1
clone_size: once
j_call: TRBJ1-1
d_call: NA
cdr3_nt: TGTGCCAGCAGTAAACACTCAGGGGCCACTGAAGCTTTCTTT
cdr3_aa: CASSKHSGATEAFF

v_call: TRBV10-2
clone_size: NA
j_call: TRBJ1-1
d_call: NA
cdr3_nt: TGCGCCAGTGGAGAAGGGGACACTGAAGCTTTCTTT
cdr3_aa: CASGEGDTEAFF

v_call: TRBV7-9
clone_size: NA
j_call: TRBJ2-5
d_call: TRBD2
cdr3_nt: TGTGCCAGCAGCTTCGGGGGGACTAGGGGCGCATGGGAGACCCAGTACTTC
cdr3_aa: CASSFGGTRGAWETQYF

v_call: TRBV27
clone_size: NA
j_call: TRBJ1-5
d_call: NA
cdr3_nt: TGTGCCAGCAGTTTGGAGGGATGGAATCAGCCCCAGCATTTT
cdr3_aa: CASSLEGWNQPQHF

v_call: TRBV7-2
clone_size: NA
j_call: TRBJ1-2
d_call: NA
cdr3_nt: TGTGCCAGCAGCTTAAACAGGTGGGATGGCTACACCTTC
cdr3_aa: CASSLNRWDGYTF

v_call: TRBV11-2
clone_size: few
j_call: TRBJ1-6
d_call: NA
cdr3_nt: TGTGCCAGCAGCTTCAGGGATAATTCACCCCTCCACTTT
cdr3_aa: CASSFRDNSPLHF

v_call: TRBV11-2
clone_size: NA
j_call: TRBJ2-4
d_call: NA
cdr3_nt: TGTGCCAGCAGCCCCCTTTCCGGGGACAAAAACATTCAGTACTTC
cdr3_aa: CASSPLSGDKNIQYF

v_call: TRBV11-2
clone_size: NA
j_call: TRBJ2-2
d_call: NA
cdr3_nt: TGTGCCAGCAGCCACTGGACCGGGGAGCTGTTTTTT
cdr3_aa: CASSHWTGELFF

v_call: TRBV6-5
clone_size: NA
j_call: TRBJ1-5
d_call: NA
cdr3_nt: TGTGCCAGCAGTTACTCGAGAAGTCAGCCCCAGCATTTT
cdr3_aa: CASSYSRSQPQHF

v_call: TRBV7-9
clone_size: NA
j_call: TRBJ2-3
d_call: NA
cdr3_nt: TGTGCCAGCAGCTTAGCGTTAGGGGTCACAGATACGCAGTATTTT
cdr3_aa: CASSLALGVTDTQYF

v_call: TRBV19
clone_size: NA
j_call: TRBJ2-1
d_call: TRBD2
cdr3_nt: TGTGCCAGTTCAGCGGGGGCTATTGAGCAGTTCTTC
cdr3_aa: CASSAGAIEQFF

v_call: TRBV19
clone_size: NA
j_call: TRBJ2-7
d_call: NA
cdr3_nt: TGTGCCAGTAGTATGGGGGGGACAGGATCCTACGAGCAGTACTTC
cdr3_aa: CASSMGGTGSYEQYF

v_call: TRBV27
clone_size: NA
j_call: TRBJ1-3
d_call: NA
cdr3_nt: TGTGCCAGCAGTTTACAGGGATCTGGAAACACCATATATTTT
cdr3_aa: CASSLQGSGNTIYF

v_call: TRBV5-4
clone_size: NA
j_call: TRBJ1-3
d_call: NA
cdr3_nt: TGTGCCAGCAGCTTGGTTGCAGGAAGCTCTGGAAACACCATATATTTT
cdr3_aa: CASSLVAGSSGNTIYF

v_call: TRBV27
clone_size: NA
j_call: TRBJ2-3
d_call: NA
cdr3_nt: TGTGCCAGCACAACGGGGAGCACAGATACGCAGTATTTT
cdr3_aa: CASTTGSTDTQYF

v_call: TRBV6-1
clone_size: NA
j_call: TRBJ1-5
d_call: NA
cdr3_nt: TGTGCCAGCAGTGACCTGGGGGGATATAGCAATCAGCCCCAGCATTTT
cdr3_aa: CASSDLGGYSNQPQHF

v_call: TRBV2
clone_size: NA
j_call: TRBJ2-7
d_call: NA
cdr3_nt: TGTGCCAGCAGTGAATACTACGAGCAGTACTTC
cdr3_aa: CASSEYYEQYF

v_call: TRBV30
clone_size: NA
j_call: TRBJ1-1
d_call: NA
cdr3_nt: TGTGCCTGGAGTGTCCCTCTTTCCAGGGGAACTAACACTGAAGCTTTCTTT
cdr3_aa: CAWSVPLSRGTNTEAFF

v_call: TRBV10-3
clone_size: NA
j_call: TRBJ2-6
d_call: TRBD1
cdr3_nt: TGTGCCATCAGTTGGACAGGCCACTCTGGGGCCAACGTCCTGACTTTC
cdr3_aa: CAISWTGHSGANVLTF

v_call: TRBV4-1
clone_size: NA
j_call: TRBJ2-7
d_call: TRBD2
cdr3_nt: TGCGCCAGCAGCCAAGCCGAGCGGGGGACTGCCTACGAGCAGTACTTC
cdr3_aa: CASSQAERGTAYEQYF

v_call: TRBV18
clone_size: NA
j_call: TRBJ2-3
d_call: NA
cdr3_nt: TGTGCCAGCTCACCAGGAAACAGACGAACGCAGTATTTT
cdr3_aa: CASSPGNRRTQYF

v_call: TRBV28
clone_size: NA
j_call: TRBJ1-5
d_call: TRBD1
cdr3_nt: TGTGCCAGCAGTCTGGGACAGATCGAGCCCCAGCATTTT
cdr3_aa: CASSLGQIEPQHF

v_call: TRBV4-3
clone_size: NA
j_call: TRBJ1-4
d_call: NA
cdr3_nt: TGCGCCAGCAGCCGGTCGCAGGCTACTAATGAAAAACTGTTTTTT
cdr3_aa: CASSRSQATNEKLFF

v_call: TRBV11-2
clone_size: once
j_call: TRBJ2-1
d_call: TRBD1
cdr3_nt: TGTGCCAGCAGCTTAGGGGGCCGGGACAGGGGAAATGAGCAGTTCTTC
cdr3_aa: CASSLGGRDRGNEQFF

v_call: TRBV4-1
clone_size: NA
j_call: TRBJ2-3
d_call: TRBD2
cdr3_nt: TGCGCCAGCAGCCAAGAAGGGCTAGCGGGTTTAGATACGCAGTATTTT
cdr3_aa: CASSQEGLAGLDTQYF

v_call: TRBV29-1
clone_size: NA
j_call: TRBJ2-3
d_call: NA
cdr3_nt: TGCAGCGTTGGTCGAAGACTAAGCACAGATACGCAGTATTTT
cdr3_aa: CSVGRRLSTDTQYF

v_call: TRBV11-2
clone_size: once
j_call: TRBJ2-7
d_call: NA
cdr3_nt: TGTGCCAGCAGCTTGAGACATTCCTACGAGCAGTACTTC
cdr3_aa: CASSLRHSYEQYF

v_call: TRBV5-6
clone_size: NA
j_call: TRBJ2-5
d_call: NA
cdr3_nt: TGTGCCAGCAGCTTAAGGTATGGGAGGATCCAGGGGGTGGAGACCCAGTACTTC
cdr3_aa: CASSLRYGRIQGVETQYF

v_call: TRBV27
clone_size: NA
j_call: TRBJ2-1
d_call: NA
cdr3_nt: TGTGCCAGCAGTTTAATCAGTCCGGGCAATGAGCAGTTCTTC
cdr3_aa: CASSLISPGNEQFF

v_call: TRBV19
clone_size: NA
j_call: TRBJ1-5
d_call: TRBD1
cdr3_nt: TGTGCCAGTAGTTTGCGGACAGGGCGGGTAGGTCAGCCCCAGCATTTT
cdr3_aa: CASSLRTGRVGQPQHF

v_call: TRBV9
clone_size: NA
j_call: TRBJ2-7
d_call: TRBD1
cdr3_nt: TGTGCCAGCAGCGCAAAACCGGGACAGGGTTACGAGCAGTACTTC
cdr3_aa: CASSAKPGQGYEQYF

v_call: TRBV2
clone_size: NA
j_call: TRBJ1-5
d_call: TRBD1
cdr3_nt: TGTGCCACCGGGACAGGGGCTAATCAGCCCCAGCATTTT
cdr3_aa: CATGTGANQPQHF

v_call: TRBV28
clone_size: NA
j_call: TRBJ2-3
d_call: TRBD2
cdr3_nt: TGTGCCAGCAGTTCCTCCGGACTAGCGACAGATACGCAGTATTTT
cdr3_aa: CASSSSGLATDTQYF

v_call: TRBV25-1
clone_size: NA
j_call: TRBJ2-2
d_call: TRBD1
cdr3_nt: TGTGCCAGCAGTGTCGGGGGACAGGGGATCACCGGGGAGCTGTTTTTT
cdr3_aa: CASSVGGQGITGELFF

v_call: TRBV5-4
clone_size: NA
j_call: TRBJ2-2
d_call: TRBD1
cdr3_nt: TGTGCCAGCAGCTTGGGGGTGCGGGCAGGGGGTGTGTTGACCGGGGAGCTGTTTTTT
cdr3_aa: CASSLGVRAGGVLTGELFF

v_call: TRBV6-1
clone_size: few
j_call: TRBJ1-2
d_call: NA
cdr3_nt: TGTGCCAGCAGTGAAGTAATAGATAACTATGGCTACACCTTC
cdr3_aa: CASSEVIDNYGYTF

v_call: TRBV6-5
clone_size: NA
j_call: TRBJ1-5
d_call: NA
cdr3_nt: TGTGCCAACAGTTACTCTTACAGGAGCAATCAGCCCCAGCATTTT
cdr3_aa: CANSYSYRSNQPQHF

v_call: TRBV6-1
clone_size: few
j_call: TRBJ1-1
d_call: NA
cdr3_nt: TGTGCCAGCAGTGACAGGGAACTGTCTGAAGCTTTCTTT
cdr3_aa: CASSDRELSEAFF

v_call: TRBV5-4
clone_size: NA
j_call: TRBJ2-1
d_call: TRBD1
cdr3_nt: TGTGCCAGCAGCTTTGGTCCGGGACAGGGTTCGGGCAATGAGCAGTTCTTC
cdr3_aa: CASSFGPGQGSGNEQFF

v_call: TRBV2
clone_size: NA
j_call: TRBJ2-3
d_call: TRBD1
cdr3_nt: TGTGCCAGCAGTCGGGACAGAAACACAGATACGCAGTATTTT
cdr3_aa: CASSRDRNTDTQYF

v_call: TRBV11-2
clone_size: NA
j_call: TRBJ2-1
d_call: TRBD2
cdr3_nt: TGTGCCAGCAGCCCTCGGACTAGCGGGGGGGCTTCTTACAATGAGCAGTTCTTC
cdr3_aa: CASSPRTSGGASYNEQFF

v_call: TRBV4-2
clone_size: NA
j_call: TRBJ1-2
d_call: NA
cdr3_nt: TGTGCCAGCAGCCAAGATACGCAGTATGGCTACACCTTC
cdr3_aa: CASSQDTQYGYTF

v_call: TRBV9
clone_size: NA
j_call: TRBJ2-5
d_call: NA
cdr3_nt: TGTGCCAGCAGCGTAGCCCCCGGGGGCCAAGAGACCCAGTACTTC
cdr3_aa: CASSVAPGGQETQYF

v_call: TRBV5-1
clone_size: NA
j_call: TRBJ1-2
d_call: NA
cdr3_nt: TGCGCCAGCAGCTTGACGCCAGTGGCAACTAACTATGGCTACACCTTC
cdr3_aa: CASSLTPVATNYGYTF